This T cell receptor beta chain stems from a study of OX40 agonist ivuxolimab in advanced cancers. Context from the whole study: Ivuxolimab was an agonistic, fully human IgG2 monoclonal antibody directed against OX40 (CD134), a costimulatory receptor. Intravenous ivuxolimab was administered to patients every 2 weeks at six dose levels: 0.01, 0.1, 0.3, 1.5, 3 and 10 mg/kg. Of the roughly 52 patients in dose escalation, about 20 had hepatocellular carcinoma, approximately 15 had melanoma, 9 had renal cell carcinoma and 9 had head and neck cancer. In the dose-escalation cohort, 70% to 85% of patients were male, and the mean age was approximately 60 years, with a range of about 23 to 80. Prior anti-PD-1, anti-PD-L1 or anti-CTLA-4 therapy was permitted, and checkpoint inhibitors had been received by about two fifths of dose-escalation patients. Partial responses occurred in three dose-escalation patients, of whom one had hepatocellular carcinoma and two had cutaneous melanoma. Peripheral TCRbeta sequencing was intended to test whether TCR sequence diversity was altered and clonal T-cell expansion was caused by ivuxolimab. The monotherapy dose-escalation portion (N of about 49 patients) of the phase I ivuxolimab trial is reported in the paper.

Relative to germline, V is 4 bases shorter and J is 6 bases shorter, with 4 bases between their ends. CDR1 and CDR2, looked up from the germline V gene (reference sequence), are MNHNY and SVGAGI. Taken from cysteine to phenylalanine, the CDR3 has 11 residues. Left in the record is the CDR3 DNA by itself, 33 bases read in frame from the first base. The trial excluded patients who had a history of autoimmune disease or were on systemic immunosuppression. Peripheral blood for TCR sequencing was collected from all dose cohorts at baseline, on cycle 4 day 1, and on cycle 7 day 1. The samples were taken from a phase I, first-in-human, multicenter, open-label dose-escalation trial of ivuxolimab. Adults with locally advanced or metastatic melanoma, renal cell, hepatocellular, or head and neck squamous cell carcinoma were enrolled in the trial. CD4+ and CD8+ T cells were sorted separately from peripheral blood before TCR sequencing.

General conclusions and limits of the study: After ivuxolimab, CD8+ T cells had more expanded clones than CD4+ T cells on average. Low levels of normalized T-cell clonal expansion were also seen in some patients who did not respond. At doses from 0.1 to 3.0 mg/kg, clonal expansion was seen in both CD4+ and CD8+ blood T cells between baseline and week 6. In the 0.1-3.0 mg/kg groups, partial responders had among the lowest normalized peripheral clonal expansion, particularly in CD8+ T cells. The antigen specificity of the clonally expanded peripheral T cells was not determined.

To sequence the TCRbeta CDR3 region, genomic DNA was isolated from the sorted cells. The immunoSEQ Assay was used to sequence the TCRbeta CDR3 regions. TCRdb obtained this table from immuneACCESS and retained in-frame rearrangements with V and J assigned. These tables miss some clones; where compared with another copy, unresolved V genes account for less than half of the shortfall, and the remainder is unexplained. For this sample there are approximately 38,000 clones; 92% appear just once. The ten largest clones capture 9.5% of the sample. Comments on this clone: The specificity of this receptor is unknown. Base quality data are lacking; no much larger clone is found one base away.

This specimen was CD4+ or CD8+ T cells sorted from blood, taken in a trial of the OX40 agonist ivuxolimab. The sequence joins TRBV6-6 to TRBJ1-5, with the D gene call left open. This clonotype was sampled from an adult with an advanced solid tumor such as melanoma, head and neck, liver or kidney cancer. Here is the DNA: TGTGCCAGCAGTTTAGGTCAGCCCCAGCATTTT. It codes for CASSLGQPQHF.